This record looks at one T cell receptor (beta chain) sequence and its context. The sample comes from a study of blood T cell repertoires in COVID-19. Study at large: T cells, B-cell-depleted T cells, or PBMCs supplied cDNA or gDNA.

CDR3 length: 17 amino acids. Unmatched junction bases numbered 12, after V lost 4 bases and J lost 4 bases. Germline CDR1 is SGDLS and CDR2 is YYNGEE. How the authors handled the data: For nucleated cells, counts were estimated from reference gene primer amplification. Repertoires were generated with immunoSEQ multiplex PCR, while TCRdb's copy carries only in-frame clones and drops some. For V, J and clone size, that table is used; D and trimming come from the DNA. This table holds about 80,000 clones, roughly 80% found once. Input material: peripheral blood. The chain employs TRBV9 and TRBJ2-3, with 10 nucleotides matching TRBD2. The TCR was taken from a woman between 40 and 50 years old with active or convalescent COVID-19. The chain's CDR3 is CASSLSGGAPGADTQYF. In nucleotides, the CDR3 is TGTGCCAGCAGCCTCAGCGGGGGGGCCCCGGGCGCAGATACGCAGTATTTT.